This passage covers 28 T cell receptor beta chains from one sample sequenced in a study of T-cell memory formation after mild COVID-19. TCRdb passed the 5' RACE reads through MiXCR, listing each CDR3 protein once. The profile shows 250,000 to 350,000 distinct CDR3 sequences, approximately 15% of them singletons. The sequencing sample was made of PBMCs or a T cell subset sorted from them (not recorded which). These receptors were obtained from a man aged 18-30 years who had mild COVID-19 (a few samples of this study predate the infection). Cell type and time point are not known.

This clonotype was seen repeatedly, ten times or more. This chain links TRBV5-5 with TRBJ2-3; TRBD1 matches 7 bases. Germline CDR1 and CDR2: SGHKS and YYEKEE (reference sequence). Losses at the gene ends were 5 bases for V and 3 bases for J; bases not matched to a gene: 6. The length of the CDR3 is 14 residues. The CDR3 sequence: CASRPDRDTDTQYF. In DNA form, the CDR3 reads TGTGCCAGCAGACCTGACAGGGATACAGATACGCAGTATTTT.

In its sample, this clonotype was seen a few times. The V call is TRBV4-3, the J call TRBJ2-1, with 8 bases fitting TRBD2. Germline values: CDR1 LGHNA, CDR2 YSLEER. The CDR3 runs to 16 residues. J was trimmed by 8 bases and V by 1 base; bases with no gene match: 10. CDR3 residues: CASSQVHRGGAYEQFF. Written as DNA, the CDR3 is TGCGCCAGCAGCCAAGTCCATCGGGGGGGCGCGTATGAGCAGTTCTTC.

J is TRBJ2-1 and V is TRBV7-2, with TRBD2 as a possible D gene (5 bases). V was cut by 0 bases and J by 0 bases, with 12 bases left in between. CDR3 length equals 17 residues. The germline CDR1 and CDR2 sequences are SGHTA and FQGNSA. The CDR3: CASSLAGLLSSYNEQFF. CDR3 coding DNA: TGTGCCAGCAGCTTAGCCGGACTCCTGAGCTCCTACAATGAGCAGTTCTTC.

At least ten counts were recorded for this clonotype. This chain links TRBV11-2 with TRBJ1-1, with unresolved D. V gave up 8 bases and J gave up 11 bases, with 21 bases separating them. Germline values: CDR1 SGHAT, CDR2 FQNNGV. The CDR3 has 13 residues. This chain's CDR3 is CASGIQEALGAFF. Written as DNA, the CDR3 is TGTGCCAGCGGCATTCAGGAGGCTTTAGGGGCTTTCTTT.

V is TRBV4-2 and J is TRBJ1-1; 9 bases are shared with TRBD1. The CDR3 totals 16 residues. V dropped 4 bases and J dropped 0; count of bases not matched to a gene: 6. Germline lookup yields CDR1 LGHNA and CDR2 YNFKEQ. CDR3 sequence (DNA): TGTGCCAGCAGCCGCGGACAGGGGCCATTGAACACTGAAGCTTTCTTT. Protein: CASSRGQGPLNTEAFF.

This chain uses TRBV30 with TRBJ2-2; D ambiguous. V gave up 5 bases and J gave up 6 bases, with 10 bases separating them. Germline CDR1 reads GTSNPN; CDR2 reads SVGIG (reference sequence). CDR3 length: 12 residues. CDR3 loop: CAWPGVAGELFF. CDR3 in DNA: TGTGCCTGGCCTGGGGTCGCCGGGGAGCTGTTTTTT.

This clonotype came up many times. The chain links TRBV5-1 to TRBJ2-1; perhaps D is TRBD1 or TRBD2 (5 bases each). The V end was cut by 3 bases, the J end by 6 bases, with 19 bases between. This CDR3 contains 16 residues. The germline V gene encodes CDR1 SGHRS and CDR2 YFSETQ. CDR3 bases: TGCGCCAGCAGCTCCTACGGGACGGAGAGTGGCAATGAGCAGTTCTTC. It yields the protein CASSSYGTESGNEQFF.

This clonotype was observed a few times. The chain is built from TRBV11-2 and TRBJ1-2, with D tentatively TRBD1 (5 bases). V gave up 5 bases and J gave up 6 bases, with 19 bases separating them. Germline values: CDR1 SGHAT, CDR2 FQNNGV. The CDR3 consists of 15 residues. The CDR3 DNA follows: TGTGCCAGCAGCGCCCTCCCCGGGGCGCGGGATGGCTACACCTTC. Translated: CASSALPGARDGYTF.

There are a few counts of this clonotype. The chain recombines TRBV5-6 with TRBJ2-5; D could derive from TRBD1 or TRBD2 (6 bases each). Germline V gene data show CDR1 as SGHDT and CDR2 as YYEEEE. This CDR3 comprises 14 residues. V shed 4 bases and J shed 5 bases, with 15 bases lying between them. CDR3 coding DNA: TGTGCCAGCAGCATTCCGGGGGCGGGGGAGACCCAGTACTTC. This translates into CASSIPGAGETQYF.

The V gene is TRBV5-1, the J gene TRBJ2-7; D possibly corresponds to TRBD2 (6 bases). CDR1 is SGHRS and CDR2 is YFSETQ in the germline V gene. The CDR3 spans 13 residues. Trimming removed 0 bases at V and 7 bases at J, with 11 bases between. As DNA, the CDR3 is TGCGCCAGCAGCTTGGGGGGGGATTCGGAGCAGTACGTC. Translating it yields CASSLGGDSEQYV.

The table lists this clonotype with a few counts. The chain has TRBV12-3 or TRBV12-4 and TRBJ2-5; 8 nucleotides agree with TRBD2. The CDR3 loop spans 15 amino acids. Trimming at V came to 6 bases and at J to 0 bases, leaving 6 bases not matched to a gene. Written as DNA, the CDR3 is TGTGCCAGCAGCATCGGGGGGGCGTACCAAGAGACCCAGTACTTC. It yields the protein CASSIGGAYQETQYF.

The chain recombines TRBV7-9 with TRBJ2-2; the D is unclear. The CDR3 has 13 residues. Germline-derived CDR1 and CDR2 are SEHNR and FQNEAQ (reference sequence). Trimming removed 4 bases at V and 5 bases at J, with 8 bases between. Here the CDR3 DNA reads TGTGCCAGCAGCTACCGGGTGACCGGGGAGCTGTTTTTT. It is translated as CASSYRVTGELFF. Filled out from reference TRBV7-9 and TRBJ2-2, the complete variable domain reads DTGVSQNPRHKITKRGQNVTFRCDPISEHNRLYWYRQTLGQGPEFLTYFQNEAQLEKSRLLSDRFSAERPKGSFSTLEIQRTEQGDSAMYLCASSYRVTGELFFGEGSRLTVL.

Only a few counts were recorded for this clonotype. The chain employs TRBV9 and TRBJ2-5, with a weak D call TRBD2 (6 bases). V shed 2 bases and J shed 2 bases, with 13 bases lying between them. The CDR3 loop spans 15 amino acids. Germline-derived CDR1 and CDR2 are SGDLS and YYNGEE. CDR3 loop: CASSVSSGSQETQYF. In DNA form, the CDR3 reads TGTGCCAGCAGCGTTTCTTCCGGGAGTCAAGAGACCCAGTACTTC.

This clonotype was picked up a small number of times. V gene TRBV5-1 combines with J gene TRBJ2-3, with no clear D. The V end lost 7 bases, the J end lost 1 base, and 13 bases lay between the germline ends. Germline V gene lookup returns CDR1 SGHRS and CDR2 YFSETQ. This CDR3 has 14 amino acids. DNA of the CDR3: TGCGCCAGCTGTGAGAGGCAGCGCACAGATACGCAGTATTTT. Protein product: CASCERQRTDTQYF.

V and J are TRBV14 and TRBJ1-1; tentative D call: TRBD1 (5 bases). Trimming took 2 bases from V and 5 from J, leaving 12 bases between them. The length of the CDR3 is 14 residues. The V gene's germline CDR1 is SGHDN and CDR2 FVKESK. The CDR3 spells CASSQQGRRTEAFF. As DNA, the CDR3 is TGTGCCAGCAGCCAACAGGGAAGGCGGACTGAAGCTTTCTTT. Based on the CDR3 plus reference TRBV14 and TRBJ1-1, the full variable domain is EAGVTQFPSHSVIEKGQTVTLRCDPISGHDNLYWYRRVMGKEIKFLLHFVKESKQDESGMPNNRFLAERTGGTYSTLKVQPAELEDSGVYFCASSQQGRRTEAFFGQGTRLTVV.

The chain joins TRBV20-1 to TRBJ2-7; tentatively, D is TRBD2 (5 bases). The CDR3 contains 13 residues. Germline V gene lookup returns CDR1 DFQATT and CDR2 SNEGSKA (reference sequence). Trimming took 1 base from V and 3 from J, leaving 10 bases between them. The CDR3 protein is CSARGWENYEQYF. CDR3 nucleotides: TGCAGTGCTAGAGGCTGGGAGAACTACGAGCAGTACTTC.

The chain joins TRBV4-3 to TRBJ2-3; D not resolved. Looked up from germline, CDR1 is LGHNA and CDR2 is YSLEER. V was clipped by 3 bases and J by 4 bases, with 11 bases between them. The CDR3 contains 14 residues. The CDR3 DNA is TGCGCCAGCAGCCATCCGGGCGGCGCAGATACGCAGTATTTT. This translates into CASSHPGGADTQYF.

This clonotype was seen only a few times. The chain is built from TRBV12-3 or TRBV12-4 and TRBJ2-1; tentative D call: TRBD2 (7 bases). This CDR3 contains 15 residues. V was trimmed by 1 base and J by 7 bases, leaving 14 bases between them. The DNA of the CDR3 is TGTGCCAGCAGTTTAGTCCCGGGGGGCCGAAATGAGCAGTTCTTC. Residues: CASSLVPGGRNEQFF.

V usage is TRBV11-2 and J usage is TRBJ2-3; 9 bases agree with TRBD1. This CDR3 has 16 amino acids. Losses at the gene ends were 5 bases for V and 0 bases for J; bases not matched to a gene: 6. Germline V gene sequence: CDR1 SGHAT, CDR2 FQNNGV. CDR3 sequence: CASSGGTGWSTDTQYF. CDR3 DNA: TGTGCCAGCAGCGGTGGGACAGGGTGGAGCACAGATACGCAGTATTTT.

The V gene is TRBV7-9, the J gene TRBJ2-7; D could derive from TRBD1 or TRBD2 (6 bases each). V was pared by 5 bases and J by 3 bases, with 11 bases between. The CDR3 consists of 13 residues. Per the germline V gene, CDR1 is SEHNR and CDR2 is FQNEAQ (reference sequence). The CDR3 DNA sequence: TGTGCCAGCAGCAAAGAGGGGGGCTACGAGCAGTACGTC. It is translated as CASSKEGGYEQYV.

The chain combines TRBV7-2 with TRBJ1-1, with D unclear. The CDR3 is 13 amino acids. V was trimmed by 7 bases and J by 1 base, leaving 10 bases between them. The germline V gene encodes CDR1 SGHTA and CDR2 FQGNSA. The CDR3 protein is CASMQQWNTEAFF. The CDR3 DNA is TGTGCCAGCATGCAACAGTGGAACACTGAAGCTTTCTTT.

This clonotype has a single count. The chain links TRBV7-3 to TRBJ2-1, with 7 bases lining up with TRBD1. Trimming took 4 bases from V and 9 from J; bases not matched to a gene: 9. CDR3 length: 14 residues. The germline V gene encodes CDR1 SGHTA and CDR2 FQGTGA. The CDR3 DNA reads TGTGCCAGCAGCTCCGACAGGGCTCGAGGTGAGCAGTTCTTC. Residues: CASSSDRARGEQFF. Filled out from reference TRBV7-3 and TRBJ2-1, the complete variable domain reads GAGVSQTPSNKVTEKGKYVELRCDPISGHTALYWYRQSLGQGPEFLIYFQGTGAADDSGLPNDRFFAVRPEGSVSTLKIQRTERGDSAVYLCASSSDRARGEQFFGPGTRLTVL.

This clonotype was picked up many times. The gene calls are TRBV4-1 and TRBJ2-3; D might be TRBD2 (6 bases). The CDR3 is 15 residues long. Germline CDR1 reads MGHRA; CDR2 reads YSYEKL. V lost 1 base, J lost 8 bases, and 16 bases lay in between. CDR3 in amino acids: CASSQVGLAKGTQYF. The CDR3 coding sequence is TGCGCCAGCAGCCAAGTAGGGCTAGCGAAGGGTACGCAGTATTTT.

The V call is TRBV20-1, the J call TRBJ2-3, with TRBD1 identical over 7 bases. The V and J ends lost 7 bases and 5 bases, in that order; junction bases with no gene match: 15. Germline V gene data show CDR1 as DFQATT and CDR2 as SNEGSKA (reference sequence). The CDR3 loop spans 15 amino acids. CDR3 sequence (DNA): TGCAGTGGGCAGCCCGCCACAGGGGTGGTAGATACGCAGTATTTT. It is translated as CSGQPATGVVDTQYF.

The chain couples TRBV28 to TRBJ2-7, with a weak D call TRBD1 (6 bases). This CDR3 contains 14 residues. V lost 10 bases, J lost 1 base, and 17 bases lay in between. Germline-derived CDR1 and CDR2 are MDHEN and SYDVKM. CDR3 in DNA: TGTGCCACCACTTCGGCGGACAGTTCCTACGAGCAGTACGTC. The encoded protein is CATTSADSSYEQYV.

The chain is built from TRBV3-1 and TRBJ2-2; the match to TRBD1 covers 10 bases. The CDR3 is made up of 17 amino acids. Germline CDR1 is LGHDT and CDR2 is YNNKEL (reference sequence). The V and J ends lost 1 base and 0 bases, in that order; junction bases with no gene match: 2. CDR3 protein: CASSQAGTGANTGELFF. CDR3 coding DNA: TGTGCCAGCAGCCAAGCCGGGACAGGGGCGAACACCGGGGAGCTGTTTTTT.

This clonotype was seen only a few times. The CDR3 sequence: CASSLKGAGSGANVLTF. In DNA form, the CDR3 reads TGTGCCAGCAGCTTAAAGGGAGCGGGGTCTGGGGCCAACGTCCTGACTTTC. The J gene is TRBJ2-6, the V gene TRBV7-2; 7 positions agree with TRBD2. Germline V CDR1 and CDR2: SGHTA, FQGNSA. V dropped 2 bases and J dropped 1; count of bases not matched to a gene: 5. This CDR3 region has 17 residues.

This clonotype was counted between two and nine times. The V gene is TRBV6-4, the J gene TRBJ1-1; a possible D gene is TRBD1 (5 bases). CDR3 size: 14 residues. Trimming cost V 0 bases and J 4 bases, with 9 bases left between them. CDR1 is MRHNA and CDR2 is SNTAGT in the germline V gene. CDR3 loop: CASSDSGEGTEAFF. The CDR3 DNA sequence: TGTGCCAGCAGTGACTCAGGGGAGGGCACTGAAGCTTTCTTT.